This paragraph covers one TCR beta chain sequence. The data belong to a study of STAT5B mutations in CD4+ large granular lymphocyte leukemia. TCRdb's table, derived via immunoSEQ multiplex PCR, lists solely in-frame clones and lacks some. The table has about 30,000 clones, around four fifths seen once; the top ten hold approximately 2.3%. Trimming removed 5 bases at V and 2 bases at J, with 16 bases between. Per the germline V gene, CDR1 is LNHDA and CDR2 is SQIVND (reference sequence). CDR3 length: 15 amino acids. This TCR was recovered from a human donor in good health. This chain connects TRBV19 to TRBJ2-7; possible D gene TRBD1, 6 bases. Sample: CD4+ T cells from blood buffy coats. The CDR3: CASSVPRGRTYEQYF. Written as DNA, the CDR3 is TGTGCCAGTAGTGTCCCCAGGGGCAGGACCTACGAGCAGTACTTC.